A selection of T cell receptor beta chains follows, all from one sample in a study of blood T cell repertoires in COVID-19. Some clones are missing from TCRdb's copy, which holds only in-frame ones; the method was immunoSEQ multiplex PCR. Of approximately 100,000 clones in the sample, about 85% were seen once. Material: peripheral blood. These receptors all stem from a man aged 45-65 years in a cohort sampled during active COVID-19. The CDR3 runs from the conserved cysteine through the conserved F or W. D genes are given only for firm matches. Part of the rows lack a size; the others show once, few, many or a class for expanded clones.

size: once; J: TRBJ2-3; D: TRBD2; V: TRBV6-2/TRBV6-3; DNA: TGTGCCAGCAGTGACATAACTGGGACTAGCGGCACAGATACGCAGTATTTT; CDR3: CASSDITGTSGTDTQYF
size: .; J: TRBJ2-5; D: TRBD2; V: TRBV9; DNA: TGTGCCAGCAGCGTGACTAGCGGGGGTCAAGAGACCCAGTACTTC; CDR3: CASSVTSGGQETQYF
size: .; J: TRBJ2-5; D: .; V: TRBV19; DNA: TGTGCCAGTAGTATCCAGGCCCAAGAGACCCAGTACTTC; CDR3: CASSIQAQETQYF
size: .; J: TRBJ2-5; D: TRBD1; V: TRBV11-1; DNA: TGTGCCAGCAGCTTAGACTTCGGAACAGGGGGCGATCCAGACTTC; CDR3: CASSLDFGTGGDPDF
size: .; J: TRBJ1-1; D: TRBD1; V: TRBV19; DNA: TGTGCCAGTAACCTGGGACAGCGGCACACTGAAGCTTTCTTT; CDR3: CASNLGQRHTEAFF
size: once; J: TRBJ2-1; D: .; V: TRBV18; DNA: TGTGCCAGCTCAACGAAGACAGCCTCATACAATGAGCAGTTCTTC; CDR3: CASSTKTASYNEQFF
size: .; J: TRBJ1-5; D: .; V: TRBV19; DNA: TGTGCCAGTAGTGTAACCTACAGAGATCAGCCCCAGCATTTT; CDR3: CASSVTYRDQPQHF
size: few; J: TRBJ2-5; D: .; V: TRBV19; DNA: TGTGCCAGTAGTATACTAGGCGGTGAGACCCAGTACTTC; CDR3: CASSILGGETQYF
size: .; J: TRBJ2-1; D: TRBD2; V: TRBV20-1; DNA: TGCAGTGCTAGTGCGGGGGGGCCTATGAATGAGCAGTTCTTC; CDR3: CSASAGGPMNEQFF
size: .; J: TRBJ1-3; D: .; V: TRBV10-3; DNA: TGTGCCATCAGTACTGGAGGGACTGCGGGGGGAAACACCATATATTTT; CDR3: CAISTGGTAGGNTIYF
size: once; J: TRBJ1-5; D: TRBD1; V: TRBV7-2; DNA: TGTGCCAGCAGCTCCCTCCCGACAGGGGGCAATCAGCCCCAGCATTTT; CDR3: CASSSLPTGGNQPQHF
size: .; J: TRBJ2-1; D: TRBD2; V: TRBV11-2; DNA: TGTGCCAGCAGCTCGGGACTAGCGGGGACCCTCAATGAGCAGTTCTTC; CDR3: CASSSGLAGTLNEQFF
size: .; J: TRBJ1-1; D: TRBD1; V: TRBV29-1; DNA: TGCAGCGTAACGGGACAGGGAGGAACTGAAGCTTTCTTT; CDR3: CSVTGQGGTEAFF
size: .; J: TRBJ2-3; D: .; V: TRBV27; DNA: TGTGCCAGCATCGACGGGACTCTCACAGATACGCAGTATTTT; CDR3: CASIDGTLTDTQYF
size: few; J: TRBJ2-5; D: .; V: TRBV24-1; DNA: TGTGCCACCAGTGAAGAGGAGACCCAGTACTTC; CDR3: CATSEEETQYF
size: .; J: TRBJ1-1; D: .; V: TRBV13; DNA: TGTGCCAGCAGCTTGGGGGGACCGATGAACACTGAAGCTTTCTTT; CDR3: CASSLGGPMNTEAFF
size: .; J: TRBJ2-1; D: TRBD1; V: TRBV11-3; DNA: TGTGCCAGCAGCCTAGGACAGGGTCAAAGGAATGAGCAGTTCTTC; CDR3: CASSLGQGQRNEQFF
size: few; J: TRBJ1-5; D: .; V: TRBV4-1; DNA: TGCGCCAGCAGCCAAGAGGTAAAGGGGAGGAGAAGCAATCAGCCCCAGCATTTT; CDR3: CASSQEVKGRRSNQPQHF
size: .; J: TRBJ1-1; D: .; V: TRBV7-2; DNA: TGTGCCAGCAGCTTAAGGGGGACTGAAGCTTTCTTT; CDR3: CASSLRGTEAFF
size: .; J: TRBJ1-1; D: .; V: TRBV3-1/TRBV3-2; DNA: TGTGCCAGCAGCCAAGAAGCCCTAAGGGGTGGAGCTTTCTTT; CDR3: CASSQEALRGGAFF
size: .; J: TRBJ1-1; D: .; V: TRBV7-2; DNA: TGTGCCAGCAGCTTAGCAGAAGGGGGAGCTTTCTTT; CDR3: CASSLAEGGAFF
size: .; J: TRBJ2-7; D: .; V: TRBV20-1; DNA: TGCAGTGCGGCGACAGGCTACGAGCAGTACTTC; CDR3: CSAATGYEQYF
size: once; J: TRBJ2-3; D: .; V: TRBV5-1; DNA: TGCGCCAGCAGCTTGGAAGGGGCGAGCACAGATACGCAGTATTTT; CDR3: CASSLEGASTDTQYF
size: .; J: TRBJ1-2; D: .; V: TRBV12-3/TRBV12-4; DNA: TGTGCCAGCAGTTTGTCGGCAGGTGGAGGCTACACCTTC; CDR3: CASSLSAGGGYTF
size: .; J: TRBJ1-2; D: .; V: TRBV11-2; DNA: TGTGCCAGCAGCTTCAGGGGTGGCTACACCTTC; CDR3: CASSFRGGYTF
size: .; J: TRBJ2-1; D: .; V: TRBV21-1; DNA: TGTGCCAGCGCGGCCTACAATGAGCAGTTCTTC; CDR3: CASAAYNEQFF
size: .; J: TRBJ1-3; D: TRBD1; V: TRBV19; DNA: TGTGCCAGTACCCCGGGACAGAGCTCTGGAAACACCATATATTTT; CDR3: CASTPGQSSGNTIYF
size: .; J: TRBJ2-5; D: TRBD2; V: TRBV19; DNA: TGTGCCAGTAGCGACACGGCGGGGGGGACCCAGTACTTC; CDR3: CASSDTAGGTQYF
size: few; J: TRBJ2-7; D: TRBD1; V: TRBV4-2; DNA: TGTGCCAGCAGCCGGGGGACAGGGCCCTACGAGCAGTACTTC; CDR3: CASSRGTGPYEQYF
size: .; J: TRBJ2-5; D: TRBD1; V: TRBV5-4; DNA: TGTGCCAGCAGCTTTCAGGGGGCAGGAGAGACCCAGTACTTC; CDR3: CASSFQGAGETQYF
size: .; J: TRBJ2-7; D: TRBD1; V: TRBV7-2; DNA: TGTGCCAGCAGCTTAAAGGCAGGGGGTGGTGAGCAGTACTTC; CDR3: CASSLKAGGGEQYF
size: .; J: TRBJ2-5; D: TRBD1; V: TRBV2; DNA: TGTGCCAGCAGTTTTGAAAGGGGGCAGCACCGAGAGACCCAGTACTTC; CDR3: CASSFERGQHRETQYF
size: .; J: TRBJ2-1; D: TRBD1; V: TRBV7-9; DNA: TGTGCCAGCAGTTGGGACAGGGGCGGCTACAATGAGCAGTTCTTC; CDR3: CASSWDRGGYNEQFF
size: .; J: TRBJ1-1; D: TRBD1; V: TRBV7-6; DNA: TGTGCCAGCAGCTTAGGACAGGGTATTACAGGTACTGAAGCTTTCTTT; CDR3: CASSLGQGITGTEAFF
size: .; J: TRBJ2-3; D: .; V: TRBV6-2/TRBV6-3; DNA: TGTGCCAGCAGGCCTAGCGGCACAGATACGCAGTATTTT; CDR3: CASRPSGTDTQYF
size: .; J: TRBJ2-3; D: .; V: TRBV18; DNA: TGTGCCAGCTCGCCCGGACTGGAGAGCACAGATACGCAGTATTTT; CDR3: CASSPGLESTDTQYF
size: .; J: TRBJ2-1; D: .; V: TRBV6-4; DNA: TGTGCCAGCTCCACGGAGGGCGGCAATGAGCAGTTCTTC; CDR3: CASSTEGGNEQFF
size: .; J: TRBJ2-2; D: TRBD2; V: TRBV4-2; DNA: TGTGCCAGCAGCCAATTTGGGGTAGCTAGCGGGGGGGCCGGGAACACCGGGGAGCTGTTTTTT; CDR3: CASSQFGVASGGAGNTGELFF
size: once; J: TRBJ1-5; D: .; V: TRBV11-3; DNA: TGTGCCAGCAGCTTAGATGCGACAGGCAATCAGCCCCAGCATTTT; CDR3: CASSLDATGNQPQHF
size: .; J: TRBJ2-3; D: TRBD2; V: TRBV7-3; DNA: TGTGCCAGCAGCCCAACCCCAGCGGGGGGCACAGATACGCAGTATTTT; CDR3: CASSPTPAGGTDTQYF
size: .; J: TRBJ1-4; D: .; V: TRBV7-6; DNA: TGTGCCAGCAGGGCGGGAACGGCAACTAATGAAAAACTGTTTTTT; CDR3: CASRAGTATNEKLFF
size: .; J: TRBJ1-2; D: .; V: TRBV7-2; DNA: TGTGCCAGCAGCAGGGGTCTTTCCGACTATGGCTACACCTTC; CDR3: CASSRGLSDYGYTF
size: once; J: TRBJ2-6; D: .; V: TRBV6-5; DNA: TGTGCCAGCAGTTCATCGACAGCTGGGGCCAACGTCCTGACTTTC; CDR3: CASSSSTAGANVLTF
size: .; J: TRBJ2-3; D: .; V: TRBV6-5; DNA: TGTGCCAGCTCCGGGGGTCCCACAGATACGCAGTATTTT; CDR3: CASSGGPTDTQYF
size: .; J: TRBJ1-2; D: .; V: TRBV12-3/TRBV12-4; DNA: TGTGCCAGCAGTTTAGTACAGTTCTATGGCTACACCTTC; CDR3: CASSLVQFYGYTF
size: few; J: TRBJ1-6; D: .; V: TRBV5-4; DNA: TGTGCCAGCAGCTTGGTCGGCACGGCGGATTCACCCCTCCACTTT; CDR3: CASSLVGTADSPLHF
size: .; J: TRBJ1-1; D: .; V: TRBV6-2/TRBV6-3; DNA: TGTGCCAGCACCCCCATAACCGGGGGGCGAAGCACTGAAGCTTTCTTT; CDR3: CASTPITGGRSTEAFF
size: .; J: TRBJ1-4; D: .; V: TRBV5-5; DNA: TGTGCCAGCAGCTTGAGGGCAGGGCCTAATGAAAAACTGTTTTTT; CDR3: CASSLRAGPNEKLFF
size: .; J: TRBJ2-1; D: TRBD2; V: TRBV18; DNA: TGTGCCAGCTCCGACGGGGGGAGGCCCTACAATGAGCAGTTCTTC; CDR3: CASSDGGRPYNEQFF
size: few; J: TRBJ1-2; D: TRBD1; V: TRBV10-3; DNA: TGTGCCATCAGTGAGTCGACTCGGGGACAGGGTATCAACTATGGCTACACCTTC; CDR3: CAISESTRGQGINYGYTF
size: .; J: TRBJ1-6; D: .; V: TRBV6-5; DNA: TGTGCCAGCAGACCTGGACAGCTTAATTCACCCCTCCACTTT; CDR3: CASRPGQLNSPLHF
size: .; J: TRBJ2-2; D: .; V: TRBV7-9; DNA: TGTGCCAGCAGCTTAGCAGGGGTGAACACCGGGGAGCTGTTTTTT; CDR3: CASSLAGVNTGELFF
size: .; J: TRBJ1-6; D: .; V: TRBV27; DNA: TGTGCCTCTCGAGGACAGCTTAATTCACCCCTCCACTTT; CDR3: CASRGQLNSPLHF
size: .; J: TRBJ1-2; D: TRBD1; V: TRBV5-6; DNA: TGTGCCAGCAGCTCGACAGGGAATGGCGGCTACACCTTC; CDR3: CASSSTGNGGYTF
size: .; J: TRBJ2-4; D: .; V: TRBV24-1; DNA: TGTGCCACCAGTGATTCTAGACGGGACATTTCGTACATTCAGTACTTC; CDR3: CATSDSRRDISYIQYF
size: .; J: TRBJ2-1; D: TRBD2; V: TRBV5-1; DNA: TGCGCCAGCAGCTACGGACTAGCGGGGACCTACAATGAGCAGTTCTTC; CDR3: CASSYGLAGTYNEQFF
size: .; J: TRBJ2-2; D: TRBD2; V: TRBV2; DNA: TGTGCCAGCAGCCGAGCGGGGCAAGAGACCGGGGAGCTGTTTTTT; CDR3: CASSRAGQETGELFF
size: few; J: TRBJ1-2; D: .; V: TRBV6-6; DNA: TGTGCCAGCAACAGTCCAGGCTTGTACTATGGCTACACCTTC; CDR3: CASNSPGLYYGYTF
size: .; J: TRBJ1-6; D: TRBD1; V: TRBV3-1/TRBV3-2; DNA: TGTGCCAGCAGCCCACAGGGGAACAATTCACCCCTCCACTTT; CDR3: CASSPQGNNSPLHF